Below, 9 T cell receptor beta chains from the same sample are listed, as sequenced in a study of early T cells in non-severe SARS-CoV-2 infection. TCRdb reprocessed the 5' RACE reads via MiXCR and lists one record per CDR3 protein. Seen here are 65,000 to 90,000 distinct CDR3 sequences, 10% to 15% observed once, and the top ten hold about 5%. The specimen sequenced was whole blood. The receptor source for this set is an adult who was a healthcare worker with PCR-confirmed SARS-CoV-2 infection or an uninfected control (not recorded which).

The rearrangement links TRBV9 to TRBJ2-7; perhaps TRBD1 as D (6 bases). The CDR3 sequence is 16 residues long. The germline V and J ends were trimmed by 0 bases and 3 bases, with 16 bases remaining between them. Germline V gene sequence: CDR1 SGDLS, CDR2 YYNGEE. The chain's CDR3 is CASSVAVTQGLYEQYF. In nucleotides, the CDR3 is TGTGCCAGCAGCGTAGCGGTGACACAGGGCCTCTACGAGCAGTACTTC.

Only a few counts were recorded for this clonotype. In DNA, the CDR3 is TGCAGCGTTGGACAGTTTAGCAATCAGCCCCAGCATTTT. Encoded protein: CSVGQFSNQPQHF. The V and J genes are TRBV29-1 and TRBJ1-5, with a possible D match to TRBD1 (5 bases). This CDR3 is 13 amino acids long. In germline, CDR1 is SQVTM, CDR2 ANQGSEA. V was clipped by 4 bases and J by 0 bases, with 7 bases between them. Full variable domain (outside the CDR3, taken from reference TRBV29-1 and TRBJ1-5): SAVISQKPSRDICQRGTSLTIQCQVDSQVTMMFWYRQQPGQSLTLIATANQGSEATYESGFVIDKFPISRPNLTFSTLTVSNMSPEDSSIYLCSVGQFSNQPQHFGDGTRLSIL.

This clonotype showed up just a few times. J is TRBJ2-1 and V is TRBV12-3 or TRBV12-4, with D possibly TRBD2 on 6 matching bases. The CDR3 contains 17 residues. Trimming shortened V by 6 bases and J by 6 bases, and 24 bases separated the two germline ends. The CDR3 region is CASSPSLGAGGGNEQFF. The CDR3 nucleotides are TGTGCCAGCAGCCCCAGTTTAGGGGCCGGGGGTGGCAATGAGCAGTTCTTC.

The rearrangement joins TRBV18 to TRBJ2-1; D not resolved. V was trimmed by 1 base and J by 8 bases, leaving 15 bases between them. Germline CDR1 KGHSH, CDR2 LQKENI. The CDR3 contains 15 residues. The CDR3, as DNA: TGTGCCAGCTCACCACGATCCGGTCTGAAGCATGAGCAGTTCTTC. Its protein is CASSPRSGLKHEQFF.

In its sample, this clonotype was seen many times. CDR3 coding DNA: TGTGCCAGCAAAAACCGCGGACCCCGCTCCTACAATGAGCAGTTCTTC. Its translation is CASKNRGPRSYNEQFF. The V call is TRBV27, the J call TRBJ2-1; no reliable D call. CDR1 and CDR2 from the germline V gene are MNHEY and SMNVEV (reference sequence). Between the trimmed V and J ends, which lost 7 bases and 0 bases, there was a span of 16 bases. The CDR3 sequence is 16 residues long.

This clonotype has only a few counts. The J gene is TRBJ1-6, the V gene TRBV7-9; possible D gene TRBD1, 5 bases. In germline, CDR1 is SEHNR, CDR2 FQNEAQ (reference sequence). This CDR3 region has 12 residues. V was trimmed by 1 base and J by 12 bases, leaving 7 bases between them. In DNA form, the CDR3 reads TGTGCCAGCAGCTTAGTGGGGCAACCCCTCCACTTT. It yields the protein CASSLVGQPLHF.

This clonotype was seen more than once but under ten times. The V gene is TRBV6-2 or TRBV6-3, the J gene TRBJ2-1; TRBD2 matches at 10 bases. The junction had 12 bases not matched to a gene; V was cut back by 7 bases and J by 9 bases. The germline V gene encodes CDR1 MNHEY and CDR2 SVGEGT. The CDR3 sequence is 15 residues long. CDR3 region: CASTSLAGVIGEQFF. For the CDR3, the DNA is TGTGCCAGCACTTCCCTAGCGGGAGTTATTGGTGAGCAGTTCTTC.

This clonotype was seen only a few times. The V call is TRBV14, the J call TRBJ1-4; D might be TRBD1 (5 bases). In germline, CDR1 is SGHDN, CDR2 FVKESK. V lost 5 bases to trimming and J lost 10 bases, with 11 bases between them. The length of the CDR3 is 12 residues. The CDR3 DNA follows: TGTGCCAGCAGCGGGCCGGGACTAAAACTGTTTTTT. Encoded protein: CASSGPGLKLFF.

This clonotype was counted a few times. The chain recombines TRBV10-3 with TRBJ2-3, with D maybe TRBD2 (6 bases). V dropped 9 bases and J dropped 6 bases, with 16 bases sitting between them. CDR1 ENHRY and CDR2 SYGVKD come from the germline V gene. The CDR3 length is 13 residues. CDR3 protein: CAITGTPADTQYF. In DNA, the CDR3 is TGTGCCATTACCGGGACTCCCGCCGATACGCAGTATTTT.